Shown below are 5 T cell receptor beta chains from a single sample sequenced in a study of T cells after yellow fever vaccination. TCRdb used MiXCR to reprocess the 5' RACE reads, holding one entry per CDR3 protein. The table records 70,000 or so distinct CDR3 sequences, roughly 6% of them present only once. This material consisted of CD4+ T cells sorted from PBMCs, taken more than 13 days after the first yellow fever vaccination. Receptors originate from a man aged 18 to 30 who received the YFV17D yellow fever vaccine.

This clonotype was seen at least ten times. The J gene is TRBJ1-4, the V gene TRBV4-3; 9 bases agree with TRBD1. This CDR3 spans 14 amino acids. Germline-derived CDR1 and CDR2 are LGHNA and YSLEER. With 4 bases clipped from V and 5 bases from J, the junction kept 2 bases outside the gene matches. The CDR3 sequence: CASSLGTGNEKLFF. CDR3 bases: TGCGCCAGCAGCCTCGGGACAGGGAATGAAAAACTGTTTTTT.

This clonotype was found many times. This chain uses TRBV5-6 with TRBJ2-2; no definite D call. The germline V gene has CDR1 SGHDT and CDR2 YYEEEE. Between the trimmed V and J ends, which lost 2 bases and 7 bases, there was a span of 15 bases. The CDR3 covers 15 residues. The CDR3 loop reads CASSFGAGSGGELFF. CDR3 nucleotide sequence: TGTGCCAGCAGCTTCGGAGCAGGCTCGGGCGGGGAGCTGTTTTTT.

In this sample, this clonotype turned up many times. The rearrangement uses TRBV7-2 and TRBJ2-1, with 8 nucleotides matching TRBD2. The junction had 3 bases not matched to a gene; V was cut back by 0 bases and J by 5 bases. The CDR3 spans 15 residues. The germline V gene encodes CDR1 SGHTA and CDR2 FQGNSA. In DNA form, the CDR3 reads TGTGCCAGCAGCTTAGCGTTAGCGGGGCACAATGAGCAGTTCTTC. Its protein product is CASSLALAGHNEQFF. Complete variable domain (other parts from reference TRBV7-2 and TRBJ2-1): GAGVSQSPSNKVTEKGKDVELRCDPISGHTALYWYRQSLGQGLEFLIYFQGNSAPDKSGLPSDRFSAERTGGSVSTLTIQRTQQEDSAVYLCASSLALAGHNEQFFGPGTRLTVL.

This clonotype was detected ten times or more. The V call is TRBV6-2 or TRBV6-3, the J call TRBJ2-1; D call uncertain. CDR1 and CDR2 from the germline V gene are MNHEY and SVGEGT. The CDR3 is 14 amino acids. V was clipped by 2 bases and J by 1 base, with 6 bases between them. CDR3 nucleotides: TGTGCCAGCAGTTACAGGGTTTCCTACAATGAGCAGTTCTTC. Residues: CASSYRVSYNEQFF.

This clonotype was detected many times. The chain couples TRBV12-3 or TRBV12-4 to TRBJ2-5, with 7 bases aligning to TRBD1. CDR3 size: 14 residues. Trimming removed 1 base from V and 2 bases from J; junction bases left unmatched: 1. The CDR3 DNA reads TGTGCCAGCAGTTTAGAGGGGGCACAAGAGACCCAGTACTTC. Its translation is CASSLEGAQETQYF.